This T cell receptor beta chain was sequenced in a study of T cells after posttransplantation cyclophosphamide (dated by TCRdb to the mid-2010s). Some background on the complete study: T cell repertoire reconstitution was tracked by TRB sequencing after myeloablative bone marrow transplantation in which posttransplantation cyclophosphamide was used as GVHD prophylaxis. Because TRA and TRB clonality correlated tightly in roughly ten samples, later TCR analyses were limited to TRB. Public TRB sequences were queried against a database of over 3,500 sequences associated with responses to pathogens, tumor antigens, self-antigens and alloantigens. Antigen receptor sequencing was done on samples from over 30 PTCy-treated patients and from roughly 17 related bone marrow donors of those patients. Blood from all 35 or so PTCy patients with 1-year posttransplant specimens was subjected to TRB sequencing. In 3 patients, up to about 3 additional blood samples taken between 2 and 5.2 years after transplant also underwent TRB sequencing, as did pretransplant blood from 4 patients.

There are a few counts of this clone. It lacks a known antigen. Per-base qualities were not stored, and no clone one base away is much larger. The sample's treatment or condition label is to be understood as: high-dose cyclophosphamide on days +3 and +4 as single-agent GVHD prophylaxis. PTCy patients received busulfan and fludarabine conditioning, a related or unrelated marrow graft, and cyclophosphamide on days +3 and +4. PTCy-treated patients came from a prospective multi-institutional clinical trial. Peripheral blood and bone marrow mononuclear cells were isolated by Ficoll-Hypaque density centrifugation and were cryopreserved. TRB sequencing used genomic DNA with the immunoSEQ assay at survey resolution or the hsTCRB kit. The source study handled its data this way. The immunoSEQ software handled the initial read processing, while the LymphoSeq R package was used for the repertoire analyses. Clonality was calculated as 1 minus normalized Shannon entropy, and the Gini coefficient was also calculated for each TRB dataset. To infer phenotypes in unsorted samples, TRB sequences from sorted subsets of the recipient or donor were mapped onto unsorted samples from the same recipient. TCRdb limited this immuneACCESS table to in-frame rearrangements with V and J called. A share of clones is missing; checked studies link under half to unresolved V genes, and the rest is unexplained. V and J calls and clone size are copied from that table; D and trimming were computed from the DNA. The sample profile shows about 12,000 clones; approximately 2% of them were found once. The ten largest account for about 14% of the sample.

The research as a whole found: The TRB repertoires of T cells infiltrating skin or the GI tract showed only limited overlap with the TRB repertoires found in blood. Across over 40 patients, TRB clonality was highly associated with recipient CMV seropositivity and CMV reactivation, and PTCy diversity was similar to diversity in CNI/methotrexate controls. At 1-2 months, donor-recipient similarity was low but rose over the first year, and the later blood repertoires were often dominated by donor CD8+ memory clones.

The receptor was isolated from a young adult male patient who received an allogeneic stem cell transplant from a related donor, was CMV-positive, and had no GVHD. After a transplant, the donor of the graft may account for some T cells. This specimen consisted of PBMCs, obtained after allogeneic stem cell transplant with posttransplant cyclophosphamide.

The CDR3 reads CASSRTRNYEQYF. The nucleotide sequence is TGTGCCAGTAGTAGGACAAGAAACTACGAGCAGTACTTC. The chain employs TRBV19 and TRBJ2-7; the D gene is possibly TRBD1, with 5 bases matching. V is shortened by 4 bases, J by 3 bases, and the region joining them spans 10 bases. In the germline V gene (reference sequence), CDR1 corresponds to LNHDA and CDR2 to SQIVND. Taken from cysteine to phenylalanine, the CDR3 has 13 residues. CDR3 DNA only is kept here, 39 bases in frame from base 1.